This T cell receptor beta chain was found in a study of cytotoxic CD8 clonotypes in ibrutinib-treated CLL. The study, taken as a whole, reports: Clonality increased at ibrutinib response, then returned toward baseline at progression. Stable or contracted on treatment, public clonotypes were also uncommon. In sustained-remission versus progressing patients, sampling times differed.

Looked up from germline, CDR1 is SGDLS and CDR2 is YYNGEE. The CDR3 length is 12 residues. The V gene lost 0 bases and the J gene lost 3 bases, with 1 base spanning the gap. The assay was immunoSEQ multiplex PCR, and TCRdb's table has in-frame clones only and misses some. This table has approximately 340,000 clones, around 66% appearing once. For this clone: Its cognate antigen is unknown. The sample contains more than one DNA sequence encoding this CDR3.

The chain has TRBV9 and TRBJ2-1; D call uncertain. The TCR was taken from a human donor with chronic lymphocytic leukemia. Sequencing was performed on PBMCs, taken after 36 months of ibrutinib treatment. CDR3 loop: CASSVGYNEQFF. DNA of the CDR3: TGTGCCAGCAGCGTAGGCTACAATGAGCAGTTCTTC.